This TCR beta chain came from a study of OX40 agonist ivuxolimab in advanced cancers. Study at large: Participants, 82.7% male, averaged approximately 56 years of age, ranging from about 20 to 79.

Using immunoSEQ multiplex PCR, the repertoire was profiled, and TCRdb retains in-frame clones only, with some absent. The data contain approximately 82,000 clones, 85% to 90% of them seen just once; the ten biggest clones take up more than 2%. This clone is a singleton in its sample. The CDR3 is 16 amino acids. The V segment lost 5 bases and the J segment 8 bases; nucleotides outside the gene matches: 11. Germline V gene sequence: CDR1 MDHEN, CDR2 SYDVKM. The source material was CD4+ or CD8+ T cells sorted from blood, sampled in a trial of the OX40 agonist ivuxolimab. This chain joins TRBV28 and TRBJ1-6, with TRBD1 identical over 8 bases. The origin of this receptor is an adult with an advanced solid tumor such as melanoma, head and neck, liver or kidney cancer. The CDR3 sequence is CASSPLPGQVHSPLHF. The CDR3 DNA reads TGTGCCAGCAGTCCCCTCCCGGGACAGGTACATTCACCCCTCCACTTT. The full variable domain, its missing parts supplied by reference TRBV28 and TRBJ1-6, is DVKVTQSSRYLVKRTGEKVFLECVQDMDHENMFWYRQDPGLGLRLIYFSYDVKMKEKGDIPEGYSVSREKKERFSLILESASTNQTSMYLCASSPLPGQVHSPLHFGNGTRLTVT.